The T cell receptor (beta chain) under discussion was sequenced for a study of blood T cell repertoires in COVID-19 (dated by TCRdb to about 2020). As for the study more broadly: Samples from collaborators originated in the United States, Italy and Spain and spanned both the acute and convalescent phases of COVID-19. The prospective study material was composed of cDNA or gDNA derived from T cells, B-cell-depleted T cells, or PBMCs. Deeply sampled blood TCRbeta repertoires from subjects exposed to, actively infected with, or recovered from COVID-19 were included in the dataset. A freely available public database, intended as a resource for researchers studying the immune response to SARS-CoV-2, is where the repertoires were released. The samples were drawn from two sources: the first 160 participants of the ongoing ImmuneRACE study, and about 1,300 subjects contributed by 6 global collaborators. A de-identified subject ID, COVID-19 status, age in years and sex were almost always included in the sample metadata. Where available, HLA class I and class II types were obtained from metadata supplied by the sample provider rather than from assay-based typing. Broad study findings and their caveats: The amount of clinical and demographic metadata varied by source and participant and was provided uncurated.

Each collaborating institution followed its own protocols to collect whole blood in K2EDTA tubes. Collaborator samples were shipped for TCRbeta analysis as frozen whole blood, isolated PBMCs, or DNA extracted from either sample type. The immunoSEQ Assay, a bias-controlled multiplex PCR, was used to amplify TCRbeta CDR3 regions from genomic DNA. For the original study's pipeline: The number of nucleated cells in each sample was estimated from the amplification of reference gene primers within the assay. To quantify the absolute abundance of each unique TCRbeta CDR3 rearrangement, sequence reads were collapsed and filtered. For each sample, productive Simpson clonality was calculated by taking the square root of Simpson's diversity index across productive rearrangements. TCRdb holds this immuneACCESS table with in-frame rearrangements only. Some clones are missing; in checked studies, unresolved V genes explain under half, and the rest has no known cause. Clone size and the V and J calls come from that table; the DNA yielded D and trimming. The sample table contains 25,000 to 35,000 clones; only one count was recorded for about 65% of them. The ten largest clones capture about 15% of the sample.

As for this clone: The specificity of this receptor is unknown. Per-nucleotide qualities are absent, and no much larger clonotype sits a single base away.

The CDR3 runs 13 amino acids, cysteine and phenylalanine included. Only CDR3 DNA is held: 39 bases, read in frame from base 1. CDR1 and CDR2 are drawn from the germline V gene: SGHTA, FQGNSA. V is cut by 5 bases and J by 4 bases, and the space between the germline ends is 12 bases. The specimen was peripheral blood. The chain is made from TRBV7-2 and TRBJ2-7; TRBD2 is a possible D gene, resting on 6 matching bases. The source is a human donor in a cohort sampled during active COVID-19. This receptor carries the CDR3 CASSPGTSYEQYF. In nucleotides, the sequence is TGTGCCAGCAGCCCCGGGACTTCTTACGAGCAGTACTTC. With all but the CDR3 taken from the reference TRBV7-2 and TRBJ2-7 genes, the full variable domain is: GAGVSQSPSNKVTEKGKDVELRCDPISGHTALYWYRQSLGQGLEFLIYFQGNSAPDKSGLPSDRFSAERTGGSVSTLTIQRTQQEDSAVYLCASSPGTSYEQYFGPGTRLTVT.